Sequencing of this T cell receptor beta chain was carried out in a study of blood T cell repertoires in COVID-19. The length of the CDR3 is 16 residues. V lost 1 base to trimming and J lost 2 bases, with 14 bases between them. Germline assignment: CDR1 SGHNT and CDR2 YENEEA. This table comes from immunoSEQ multiplex PCR, and its TCRdb copy is limited to in-frame clones, with some not included. The sample lists around 200,000 clones, roughly 85% occurring once. The rearrangement joins TRBV11-3 to TRBJ2-5; D is perhaps TRBD1 (7 bases). The specimen was PBMCs or T cells enriched from blood (not recorded which). This TCR was sampled from a man aged 40-49 years who had recovered from COVID-19. Here the CDR3 DNA reads TGTGCCAGCAGCTTAGGCGGGACAGCCGCACAAGAGACCCAGTACTTC. Protein: CASSLGGTAAQETQYF. The whole variable domain, remainder taken from reference TRBV11-3 and TRBJ2-5, is EAGVVQSPRYKIIEKKQPVAFWCNPISGHNTLYWYLQNLGQGPELLIRYENEEAVDDSQLPKDRFSAERLKGVDSTLKIQPAELGDSAVYLCASSLGGTAAQETQYFGPGTRLLVL.